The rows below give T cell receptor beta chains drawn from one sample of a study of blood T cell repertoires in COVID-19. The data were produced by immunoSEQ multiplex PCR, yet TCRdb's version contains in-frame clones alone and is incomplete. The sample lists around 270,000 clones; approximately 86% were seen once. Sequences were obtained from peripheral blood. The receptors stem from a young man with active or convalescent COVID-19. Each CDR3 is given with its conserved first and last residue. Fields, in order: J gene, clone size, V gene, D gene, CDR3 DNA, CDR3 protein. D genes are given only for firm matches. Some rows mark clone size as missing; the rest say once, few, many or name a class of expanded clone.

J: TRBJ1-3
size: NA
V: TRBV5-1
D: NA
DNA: TGCGCCAGCAGCTTGAGGTCAGGTGGAAACACCATATATTTT
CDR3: CASSLRSGGNTIYF

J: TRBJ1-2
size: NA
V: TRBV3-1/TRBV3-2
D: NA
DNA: TGTGCCAGCAGCCAAGATCGCACGGGCTATGGCTACACCTTC
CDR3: CASSQDRTGYGYTF

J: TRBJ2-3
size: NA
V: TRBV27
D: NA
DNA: TGTGCCAGCAGTTCAAGCGGGAGCACAGATACGCAGTATTTT
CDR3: CASSSSGSTDTQYF

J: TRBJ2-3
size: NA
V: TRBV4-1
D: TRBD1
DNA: TGCGCCAGCAGCCAACAACGAGGACAGGCGAACACAGATACGCAGTATTTT
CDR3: CASSQQRGQANTDTQYF

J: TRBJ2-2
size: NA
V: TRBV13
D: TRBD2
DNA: TGTGCCAGCTTCTCGGGGGGGCTTTATCCGACCGGGGAGCTGTTTTTT
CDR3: CASFSGGLYPTGELFF

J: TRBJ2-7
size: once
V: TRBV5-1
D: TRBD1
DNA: TGCGCCAGCAGCTTATCCGGGACAGGGACTATCGCCTACGAGCAGTACTTC
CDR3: CASSLSGTGTIAYEQYF

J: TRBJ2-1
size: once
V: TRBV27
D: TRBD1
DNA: TGTGCCAGCAGTTTTAGACAGGGGGCCACGACCACAGCCTACAATGAGCAGTTCTTC
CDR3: CASSFRQGATTTAYNEQFF

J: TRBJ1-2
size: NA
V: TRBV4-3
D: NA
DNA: TGCGCCAGCAGCCAAGATCAACGGGGGGGGAGGGATGGCTACACCTTC
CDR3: CASSQDQRGGRDGYTF

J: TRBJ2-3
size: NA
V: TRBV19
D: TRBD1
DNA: TGTGCCACCGATCGGACCCCCCGGGACAGTAACGGGGCTTCTACAGATACGCAGTATTTT
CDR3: CATDRTPRDSNGASTDTQYF

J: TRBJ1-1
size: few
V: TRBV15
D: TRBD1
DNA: TGTGCCACCAGCAGAAAGACAGGGGTCGCTGAAGCTTTCTTT
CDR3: CATSRKTGVAEAFF

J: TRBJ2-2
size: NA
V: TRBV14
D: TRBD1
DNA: TGTGCCAGCAGCCATGGACAGGGCCTGAACACCGGGGAGCTGTTTTTT
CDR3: CASSHGQGLNTGELFF

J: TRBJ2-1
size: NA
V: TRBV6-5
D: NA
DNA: TGTGCCAGCAGTTACTCCACTAGGGAGGTCTTCGATGAGCAGTTCTTC
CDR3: CASSYSTREVFDEQFF

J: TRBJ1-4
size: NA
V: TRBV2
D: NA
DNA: TGTGCCAGCAGGCAGGGTACGACTAATGAAAAACTGTTTTTT
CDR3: CASRQGTTNEKLFF

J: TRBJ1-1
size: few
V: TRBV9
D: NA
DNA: TGTGCCAGCAGCCCCCAGATTAGCCTAAACACTGAAGCTTTCTTT
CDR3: CASSPQISLNTEAFF

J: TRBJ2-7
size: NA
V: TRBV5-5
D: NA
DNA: TGTGCCAGCAGCTTGGTGGCCTCACTAGGCCCCTACGAGCAGTACTTC
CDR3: CASSLVASLGPYEQYF

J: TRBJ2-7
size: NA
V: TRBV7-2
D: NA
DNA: TGTGCCAGCAGCTCCCGAGGTCCGGGATACGAGCAGTACTTC
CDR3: CASSSRGPGYEQYF

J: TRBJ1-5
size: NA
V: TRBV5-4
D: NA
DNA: TGTGCCAGCAGCTCCCGGCCCGGGGTGGCGAATCAGCCCCAGCATTTT
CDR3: CASSSRPGVANQPQHF

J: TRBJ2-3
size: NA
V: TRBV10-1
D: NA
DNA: TGCGCCAGCAGTCACTCCCTAGGGGGCACAGATACGCAGTATTTT
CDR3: CASSHSLGGTDTQYF

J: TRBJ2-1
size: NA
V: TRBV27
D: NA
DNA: TGTGCCAGCAGTCAAGGGGGGGAAAGGCAGTTCTTC
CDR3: CASSQGGERQFF

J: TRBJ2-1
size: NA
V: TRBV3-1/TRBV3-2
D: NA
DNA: TGTGCCAGCAGCCTATCGCAGTCCTACAATGAGCAGTTCTTC
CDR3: CASSLSQSYNEQFF

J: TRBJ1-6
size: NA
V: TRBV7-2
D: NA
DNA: TGTGCCAGCAGCTTAGAGACAGCTTATAATTCACCCCTCCACTTT
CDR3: CASSLETAYNSPLHF

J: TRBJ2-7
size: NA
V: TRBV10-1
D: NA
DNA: TGCGCCAGCAGTGAGTTTGACAGCTCCTACGAGCAGTACTTC
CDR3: CASSEFDSSYEQYF

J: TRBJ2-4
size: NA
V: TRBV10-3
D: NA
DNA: TGTGCCATCAGCGGGGGAGACATTCAGTACTTC
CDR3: CAISGGDIQYF

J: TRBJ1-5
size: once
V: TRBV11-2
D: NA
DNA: TGTGCCAGCAGCTTGGCAGGGGTTAGCAATCAGCCCCAGCATTTT
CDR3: CASSLAGVSNQPQHF

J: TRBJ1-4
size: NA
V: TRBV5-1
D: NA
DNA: TGCGCCAGCAGCTCGGGACATAATGAAAAACTGTTTTTT
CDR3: CASSSGHNEKLFF

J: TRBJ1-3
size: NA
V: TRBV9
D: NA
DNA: TGTGCCAGCAGCGTAAGACAGACGATCTCTGGAAACACCATATATTTT
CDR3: CASSVRQTISGNTIYF

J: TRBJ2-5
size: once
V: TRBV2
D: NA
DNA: TGTGCCAGCAGTCCACTCGATGAGGCCCGAGAGACCCAGTACTTC
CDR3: CASSPLDEARETQYF

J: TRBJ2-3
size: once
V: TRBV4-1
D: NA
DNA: TGCGCCAGCAGCCAGAGTCAGGTTGATAAGATGGATTTT
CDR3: CASSQSQVDKMDF

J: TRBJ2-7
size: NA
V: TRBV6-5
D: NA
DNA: TGTGCCAGCAGGGGAACAGGGAAGGCCCACGAGCAGTACTTC
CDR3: CASRGTGKAHEQYF

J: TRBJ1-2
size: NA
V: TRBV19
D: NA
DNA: TGTGCCACAGGGACAAGCTATGGCTACACCTTC
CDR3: CATGTSYGYTF

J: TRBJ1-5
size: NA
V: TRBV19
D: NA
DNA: TGTGCCAGTAGTATTGGAGGGTATGACCAGCCCCAGCATTTT
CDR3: CASSIGGYDQPQHF

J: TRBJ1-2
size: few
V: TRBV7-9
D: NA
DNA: TGTGCCAGCAGCCCCCCGGGGTTAGGTGGCTACACCTTC
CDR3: CASSPPGLGGYTF

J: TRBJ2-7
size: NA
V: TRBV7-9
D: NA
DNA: TGTGCCAGCAGCTTAGCACATACGTACGAGCAGTACTTC
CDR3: CASSLAHTYEQYF

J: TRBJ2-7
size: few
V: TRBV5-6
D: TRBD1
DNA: TGTGCCAGCAGCTTGGTGGGCGCGGACAGGAGGAACTACGAGCAGTACTTC
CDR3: CASSLVGADRRNYEQYF

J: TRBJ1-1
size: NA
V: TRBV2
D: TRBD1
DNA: TGTGCCAGCAGGGGGACAGGTCCCCCTGAAGCTTTCTTT
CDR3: CASRGTGPPEAFF

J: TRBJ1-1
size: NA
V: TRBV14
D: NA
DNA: TGTGCCAGCAGCCAATTAGGGGCCGGCACTGAAGCTTTCTTT
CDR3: CASSQLGAGTEAFF

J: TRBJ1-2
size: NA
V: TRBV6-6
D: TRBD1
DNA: TGTGCCAGCAGTTTACCTATGGACAGGGTACATGGCTACACCTTC
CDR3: CASSLPMDRVHGYTF

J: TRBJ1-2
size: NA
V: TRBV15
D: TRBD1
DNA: TGTGCCACCAGCCTCAGGGGGCTCAGTTATGGCTACACCTTC
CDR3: CATSLRGLSYGYTF

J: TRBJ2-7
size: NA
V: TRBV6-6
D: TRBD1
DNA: TGTGCCAGCAGCCCCGGACAGGGGCCTACCTCCTACGAGCAGTACTTC
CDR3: CASSPGQGPTSYEQYF

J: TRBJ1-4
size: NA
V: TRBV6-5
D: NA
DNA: TGTGCCAGCAGTCCATACAGCTTTAGTAATGAAAAACTGTTTTTT
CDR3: CASSPYSFSNEKLFF

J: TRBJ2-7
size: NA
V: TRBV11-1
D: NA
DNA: TGTGCCAGCAGCTTAGATAGTACAGGTAACTACGAGCAGTACTTC
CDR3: CASSLDSTGNYEQYF

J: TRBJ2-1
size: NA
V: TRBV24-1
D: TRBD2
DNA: TGTGCCACCAGTGACGCGGGAGACTACAATGAGCAGTTCTTC
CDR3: CATSDAGDYNEQFF

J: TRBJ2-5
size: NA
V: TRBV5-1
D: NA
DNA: TGCGCCAGCAGCTTTGAGCTCCCTCAAGAGACCCAGTACTTC
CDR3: CASSFELPQETQYF

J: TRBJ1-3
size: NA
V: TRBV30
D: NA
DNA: TGTGCCTGGAGTTCAACAGGGCTCTCTGGAAACACCATATATTTT
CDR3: CAWSSTGLSGNTIYF

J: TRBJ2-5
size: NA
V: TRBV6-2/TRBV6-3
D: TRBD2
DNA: TGTGCCAGCAGTCCGCGGGGGGGCCAAGAGACCCAGTACTTC
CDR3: CASSPRGGQETQYF

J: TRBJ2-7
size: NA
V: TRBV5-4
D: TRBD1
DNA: TGTGCCAGCAGCTGGGCTCAGGGGGCGACCTACGAGCAGTACTTC
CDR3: CASSWAQGATYEQYF

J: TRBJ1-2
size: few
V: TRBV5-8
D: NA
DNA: TGTGCCAGCAGCTTGGAGGCAGGGCTTCTCTCGGGCTACACCTTC
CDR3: CASSLEAGLLSGYTF

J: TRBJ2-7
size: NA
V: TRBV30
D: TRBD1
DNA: TGTGCCTGGAGTAGACAGGGGGGTTACTACGAGCAGTACTTC
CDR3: CAWSRQGGYYEQYF

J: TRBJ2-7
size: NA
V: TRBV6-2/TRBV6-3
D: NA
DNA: TGTGCCAGCAGTTACTTCCCCCACAACCCAGGCTCCTACGAGCAGTACTTC
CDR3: CASSYFPHNPGSYEQYF

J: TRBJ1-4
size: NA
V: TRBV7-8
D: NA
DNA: TGTGCCAGCAGCCCCCGGGGGGGAGGAATGGGAAAACTGTTTTTT
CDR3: CASSPRGGGMGKLFF

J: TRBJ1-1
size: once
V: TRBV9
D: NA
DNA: TGTGCCAGCAGCGTAGAGTCGGAGAATGAAGCTTTCTTT
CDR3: CASSVESENEAFF

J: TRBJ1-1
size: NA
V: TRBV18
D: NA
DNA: TGTGCCAGCTCGAAGACAGGAGACACTGAAGCTTTCTTT
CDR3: CASSKTGDTEAFF